The 28 T cell receptor beta chains presented below share a single source sample, sequenced in a study of early T cells in non-severe SARS-CoV-2 infection. TCRdb redid the calling of the 5' RACE reads with MiXCR, one entry per CDR3 protein. The sample contains around 84,000 distinct CDR3 sequences, about an eighth of which appear only once. The sequenced material came from whole blood. The receptors shown here come from an adult who was a healthcare worker with PCR-confirmed SARS-CoV-2 infection or an uninfected control (not recorded which).

The table lists this clonotype with many counts. The chain is built from TRBV3-1 and TRBJ2-3; 11 positions match TRBD2. Trimming at V came to 2 bases and at J to 4 bases, leaving 2 bases not matched to a gene. The germline V gene has CDR1 LGHDT and CDR2 YNNKEL (reference sequence). CDR3 length equals 15 residues. The chain's CDR3 is CASSQIAGGPDTQYF. CDR3 sequence (DNA): TGTGCCAGCAGCCAAATAGCGGGAGGGCCAGATACGCAGTATTTT.

This clonotype was recorded a few times. V usage is TRBV6-5 and J usage is TRBJ1-1, with D perhaps matching TRBD1 (6 bases). The germline CDR1 and CDR2 sequences are MNHEY and SVGAGI. The CDR3 has 13 amino acids. Trimming left V 7 bases short and J 3 bases short, with 12 bases between. The CDR3 coding sequence is TGTGCCAGCATTCCGACAGGCTACACTGAAGCTTTCTTT. Translated: CASIPTGYTEAFF.

In this sample, this clonotype turned up many times. DNA of the CDR3: TGTGCCAGCAGTCACGGACAGGGGGGGTACACAGATACGCAGTATTTT. It is translated as CASSHGQGGYTDTQYF. The chain links TRBV28 to TRBJ2-3, with 10 bases lining up with TRBD1. Unmatched junction bases numbered 7, after V lost 5 bases and J lost 2 bases. The CDR3 is made up of 16 amino acids. Germline V CDR1 and CDR2: MDHEN, SYDVKM.

This clonotype was observed at least ten times. The chain combines TRBV3-1 with TRBJ1-5; possibly TRBD1 for D (6 bases). The CDR3 covers 15 residues. The V and J ends lost 1 base and 4 bases respectively, with 11 bases between them. CDR1 is LGHDT and CDR2 is YNNKEL in the germline V gene (reference sequence). CDR3 region: CASSQGQALNQPQHF. The CDR3 nucleotides read TGTGCCAGCAGCCAAGGACAGGCGTTGAATCAGCCCCAGCATTTT.

This clonotype has more than one count but fewer than ten. This sequence joins TRBV7-9 and TRBJ2-7; TRBD1 matches at 8 bases. The CDR3 is 15 residues long. V gave up 5 bases and J gave up 2 bases; unmatched junction bases: 8. CDR1 and CDR2 (germline): SEHNR, FQNEAQ (reference sequence). The CDR3 is CASSPGSGGPYEQYF. The CDR3 region has the DNA TGTGCCAGCAGCCCAGGGTCAGGGGGCCCCTACGAGCAGTACTTC.

This clonotype was recorded at least ten times. V is TRBV20-1 and J is TRBJ2-7; 9 nucleotides match TRBD2. Germline CDR1 DFQATT, CDR2 SNEGSKA (reference sequence). V gave up 4 bases and J gave up 5 bases; unmatched junction bases: 12. The CDR3 spans 15 residues. CDR3 protein: CSAKIRASGEDEQYF. DNA for the CDR3: TGCAGTGCTAAGATAAGGGCTAGCGGGGAAGACGAGCAGTACTTC.

This clonotype came up many times. The rearrangement uses TRBV7-9 and TRBJ2-3; 10 bases agree with TRBD1. The trim removed 7 bases at V and 6 bases at J, leaving 16 bases unmatched. CDR3 length: 17 residues. Germline CDR1 is SEHNR and CDR2 is FQNEAQ (reference sequence). CDR3 sequence (DNA): TGTGCCAGCACCTCCTGGGGGGACAGGGGCCTCCAGGATACGCAGTATTTT. Protein: CASTSWGDRGLQDTQYF.

V usage is TRBV7-3 and J usage is TRBJ2-2, with 7 bases that match TRBD1. Germline V lookup: CDR1 SGHTA, CDR2 FQGTGA. V was clipped by 3 bases and J by 4 bases; unmatched bases: 5. The CDR3 length is 15 residues. This CDR3 is CASSFLQGTTGELFF. CDR3 in DNA: TGTGCCAGCAGCTTCTTACAGGGGACCACCGGGGAGCTGTTTTTT.

This clonotype came up many times. The chain links TRBV5-1 to TRBJ2-1, with 8 nucleotides matching TRBD1. CDR1 is SGHRS, CDR2 YFSETQ, per germline. This CDR3 spans 13 amino acids. With 5 bases clipped from V and 13 bases from J, the junction kept 11 bases outside the gene matches. CDR3 bases: TGCGCCAGCAGTTCCGGACAGGGAATCTCCCAGTTCTTC. Its protein product is CASSSGQGISQFF.

This clonotype was seen many times. This sequence joins TRBV5-1 and TRBJ1-5; D not certain. The CDR3 loop spans 17 amino acids. Per the germline V gene, CDR1 is SGHRS and CDR2 is YFSETQ. Trimming took 4 bases from V and 2 from J, leaving 19 bases between them. The CDR3 reads CASSPGLETHGNQPQHF. The CDR3 DNA follows: TGCGCCAGCAGCCCTGGGCTGGAGACCCATGGCAATCAGCCCCAGCATTTT. Supplemented by reference TRBV5-1 and TRBJ1-5, the full variable domain reads KAGVTQTPRYLIKTRGQQVTLSCSPISGHRSVSWYQQTPGQGLQFLFEYFSETQRNKGNFPGRFSGRQFSNSRSEMNVSTLELGDSALYLCASSPGLETHGNQPQHFGDGTRLSIL.

The chain combines TRBV7-3 with TRBJ2-1, with 8 bases aligning to TRBD2. CDR1 is SGHTA, CDR2 FQGTGA, per germline. The CDR3 runs to 15 residues. Unmatched junction bases numbered 2, after V lost 0 bases and J lost 4 bases. This CDR3 is CASSLTSGEYNEQFF. In DNA form, the CDR3 reads TGTGCCAGCAGCTTAACTAGCGGGGAATACAATGAGCAGTTCTTC.

This clonotype appeared a few times. The CDR3 DNA is TGTGCCAGCAGCACCATCCCCCAGGGGGCGAACACCGGGGAGCTGTTTTTT. Protein product: CASSTIPQGANTGELFF. V is TRBV7-6 and J is TRBJ2-2; TRBD1 aligns across 7 bases. V was pared by 5 bases and J by 0 bases, with 9 bases of the junction left unmatched. The CDR3 extends over 17 amino acids. Germline CDR1 and CDR2: SGHVS and FNYEAQ.

The chain couples TRBV5-4 to TRBJ2-7; TRBD1 might be the D (5 bases). The CDR3 loop spans 14 amino acids. Germline V gene sequence: CDR1 SGHNT, CDR2 YYREEE (reference sequence). Trimming stripped 1 base from V and 3 bases from J, with 11 bases between. This CDR3 reads CASSLSQGYYEQYF. In DNA form, the CDR3 reads TGTGCCAGCAGCTTGAGTCAGGGTTACTACGAGCAGTACTTC.

This chain uses TRBV27 with TRBJ2-7, with no clear D. Germline V gene lookup returns CDR1 MNHEY and CDR2 SMNVEV (reference sequence). The V end lost 5 bases, the J end lost 6 bases, and 11 bases lay between the germline ends. This CDR3 comprises 12 residues. This chain's CDR3 is CASSPDSREQYF. The CDR3 region has the DNA TGTGCCAGCAGTCCAGATTCTCGCGAGCAGTACTTC.

In its sample, this clonotype was seen a few times. The chain combines TRBV5-1 with TRBJ2-7; D is unclear. Trimming stripped 0 bases from V and 1 base from J, with 8 bases between. Germline V lookup: CDR1 SGHRS, CDR2 YFSETQ. The CDR3 runs to 14 residues. The CDR3 loop reads CASSLGKPSYEQYF. Here the CDR3 DNA reads TGCGCCAGCAGCTTGGGCAAACCATCCTACGAGCAGTACTTC.

This clonotype has a handful of counts. This chain uses TRBV12-3 or TRBV12-4 with TRBJ2-5; TRBD2 matches at 7 bases. Trimming took 4 bases from V and 5 from J; bases not matched to a gene: 10. There are 15 residues in the CDR3. The CDR3 here is CASSSWTRKVETQYF. The CDR3 coding sequence is TGTGCCAGCAGTTCATGGACTAGGAAGGTTGAGACCCAGTACTTC.

This clonotype has a count of ten or more. The junction departs from the called germline gene at one end, perhaps through a read error. V is TRBV3-1 and J is TRBJ2-7, with no clear D. This CDR3 is 15 amino acids long. Germline loops: CDR1 LGHDT, CDR2 YNNKEL (reference sequence). Here the CDR3 DNA reads TGTGCCAGCAGCCAAGAGTCAGATTTACGGGTGAGACCGACATTC. It codes for CASSQESDLRVRPTF.

This sequence joins TRBV29-1 and TRBJ2-2; 7 bases agree with TRBD2. J gave up 1 base and V 4 bases, and 3 bases lay outside the gene matches. The CDR3 runs to 14 residues. Germline-derived CDR1 and CDR2 are SQVTM and ANQGSEA. The CDR3 sequence is CSVAASGNTGELFF. The CDR3 DNA sequence: TGCAGCGTTGCGGCTAGCGGGAACACCGGGGAGCTGTTTTTT.

This clonotype occurred many times. V is TRBV20-1 and J is TRBJ2-3, with D perhaps matching TRBD1 (7 bases). Germline V CDR1 and CDR2: DFQATT, SNEGSKA (reference sequence). CDR3 length: 13 amino acids. Deletions cut 5 bases from V and 2 bases from J, with 11 bases between. This CDR3 reads CSAAGQFTDTQYF. The CDR3 region has the DNA TGCAGTGCTGCGGGACAGTTCACAGATACGCAGTATTTT.

CDR3 in DNA: TGTGCCAGCTCACCCGCGACGAGTGAGCAGTACTTC. Its protein is CASSPATSEQYF. This chain joins TRBV18 and TRBJ2-7, with D uncertain. Looked up from germline, CDR1 is KGHSH and CDR2 is LQKENI. The CDR3 extends over 12 amino acids. V lost 3 bases and J 7 bases, leaving 10 bases between the germline ends.

This clonotype showed up many times. The chain has TRBV6-1 and TRBJ2-1; 12 positions match TRBD2. Trimming took 4 bases from V and 1 from J; bases not matched to a gene: 14. From germline, CDR1 is MNHNS and CDR2 SASEGT. The CDR3 totals 20 residues. DNA for the CDR3: TGTGCCAGCAGTGGGCGACTAGCGGGGGAGACCTCACCTTCCTACAATGAGCAGTTCTTC. Encoded protein: CASSGRLAGETSPSYNEQFF.

In this sample, this clonotype turned up many times. V usage is TRBV11-2 and J usage is TRBJ2-3; D unresolved. CDR1 is SGHAT, CDR2 FQNNGV, per germline. The CDR3 is made up of 10 amino acids. V was shortened by 3 bases and J by 6 bases, with 1 base between the two germline ends. The CDR3 bases are TGTGCCAGCAGCTTCGATACGCAGTATTTT. Protein product: CASSFDTQYF. The entire variable domain, with the rest obtained from reference TRBV11-2 and TRBJ2-3, is as follows: EAGVAQSPRYKIIEKRQSVAFWCNPISGHATLYWYQQILGQGPKLLIQFQNNGVVDDSQLPKDRFSAERLKGVDSTLKIQPAKLEDSAVYLCASSFDTQYFGPGTRLTVL.

The chain carries TRBV6-2 or TRBV6-3 and TRBJ2-1, with D possibly being TRBD2 (7 bases). CDR3 length: 15 residues. V was clipped by 5 bases and J by 1 base, with 12 bases between them. From germline, CDR1 is MNHEY and CDR2 SVGEGT. Here the CDR3 DNA reads TGTGCCAGCAGTCAGAGCGGGACATCCTACAATGAGCAGTTCTTC. Translation: CASSQSGTSYNEQFF.

The V and J genes are TRBV28 and TRBJ1-3; no definite D call. Trimming took 5 bases from V and 0 from J, leaving 5 bases between them. Germline CDR1 and CDR2: MDHEN and SYDVKM. This CDR3 has 13 residues. Here the CDR3 reads CASSPSSGNTIYF. In nucleotides, the CDR3 is TGTGCCAGCAGTCCGAGCTCTGGAAACACCATATATTTT.

Ten or more counts support this clonotype. The V gene is TRBV25-1, the J gene TRBJ2-5, with 9 nucleotides matching TRBD2. The ends lost 4 bases at V and 5 bases at J; junction bases unmatched: 2. CDR1 and CDR2 (germline): MGHDK, SYGVNS. The CDR3 runs 13 residues. This CDR3 is CASSVAGVETQYF. The CDR3, as DNA: TGTGCCAGCAGTGTAGCGGGAGTTGAGACCCAGTACTTC.

The sample holds many counts of this clonotype. The V and J genes are TRBV7-6 and TRBJ1-2, with TRBD1 as a possible D gene (5 bases). This CDR3 is 13 amino acids long. Trimming left V 1 base short and J 7 bases short, with 10 bases between. Germline V gene sequence: CDR1 SGHVS, CDR2 FNYEAQ. This chain's CDR3 is CASSLGTSGGYTF. CDR3 in DNA: TGTGCCAGCAGCTTAGGGACATCTGGTGGCTACACCTTC.

The sample holds many counts of this clonotype. The rearrangement uses TRBV14 and TRBJ2-2; 7 bases fit TRBD1. Germline CDR1 and CDR2: SGHDN and FVKESK. The CDR3 is 17 residues long. The trim removed 3 bases at V and 3 bases at J, leaving 10 bases unmatched. The CDR3 here is CASSHLRRTGDTGELFF. CDR3 bases: TGTGCCAGCAGCCACTTAAGGAGGACAGGAGACACCGGGGAGCTGTTTTTT.

The gene calls are TRBV14 and TRBJ1-1; D remains ambiguous. The ends were cut back, 0 bases at V and 3 bases at J, with 11 bases in the middle. Per the germline V gene, CDR1 is SGHDN and CDR2 is FVKESK. This CDR3 region has 15 residues. CDR3 bases: TGTGCCAGCAGCCAAGATCGACTTACTTACACTGAAGCTTTCTTT. It encodes CASSQDRLTYTEAFF.